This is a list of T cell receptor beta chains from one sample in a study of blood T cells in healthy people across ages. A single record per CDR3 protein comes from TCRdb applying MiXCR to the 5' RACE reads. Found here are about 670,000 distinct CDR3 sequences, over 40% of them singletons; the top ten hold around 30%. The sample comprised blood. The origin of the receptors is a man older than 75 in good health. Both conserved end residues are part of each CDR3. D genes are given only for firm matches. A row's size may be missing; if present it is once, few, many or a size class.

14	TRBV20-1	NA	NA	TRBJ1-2	CSASRGQGYYGYTF
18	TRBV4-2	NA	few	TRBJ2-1	CASSQEWVAGADYNEQFF
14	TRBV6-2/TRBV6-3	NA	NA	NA	CPSRESGGSYEQYF
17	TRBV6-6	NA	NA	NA	CASSYSFMVSAVETQYF
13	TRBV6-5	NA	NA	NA	CASSYGLANEQYF
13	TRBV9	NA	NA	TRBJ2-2	CASSVGQGGELFF
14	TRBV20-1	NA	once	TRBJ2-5	CSAIDEYSSYEQDF
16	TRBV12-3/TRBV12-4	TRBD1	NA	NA	CASSSGYGQGRYEQYF
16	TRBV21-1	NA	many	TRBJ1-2	CASSNGAALRGYGYTF
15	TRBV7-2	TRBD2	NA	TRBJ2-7	CASSRTGTSSYEQYF
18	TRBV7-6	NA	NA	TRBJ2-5	CASSSRPGLVGGQEAQYF
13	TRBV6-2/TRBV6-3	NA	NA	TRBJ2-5	CASSWGSGETQYF
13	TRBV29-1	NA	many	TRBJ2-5	CSVGTGNSETQYF
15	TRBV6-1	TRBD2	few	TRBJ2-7	CASSVTSGRAYEQYF
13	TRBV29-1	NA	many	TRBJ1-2	CSVSAKASGGYTF
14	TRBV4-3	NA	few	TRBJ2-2	CASSQEPISGELFF
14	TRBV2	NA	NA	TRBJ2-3	CASSGRKVTDTQYF
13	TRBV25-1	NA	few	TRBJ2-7	CASLPDTSYEQYF
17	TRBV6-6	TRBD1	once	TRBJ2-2	CASSKRSGTGLTGELFF
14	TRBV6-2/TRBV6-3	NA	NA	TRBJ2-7	CASSSSILLDEQYF
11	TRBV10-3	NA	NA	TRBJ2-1	CAISESGVQFF
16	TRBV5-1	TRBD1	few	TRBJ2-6	CASSPTGEPGANVLTF
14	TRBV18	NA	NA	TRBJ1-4	CASSPASQGEKLFF